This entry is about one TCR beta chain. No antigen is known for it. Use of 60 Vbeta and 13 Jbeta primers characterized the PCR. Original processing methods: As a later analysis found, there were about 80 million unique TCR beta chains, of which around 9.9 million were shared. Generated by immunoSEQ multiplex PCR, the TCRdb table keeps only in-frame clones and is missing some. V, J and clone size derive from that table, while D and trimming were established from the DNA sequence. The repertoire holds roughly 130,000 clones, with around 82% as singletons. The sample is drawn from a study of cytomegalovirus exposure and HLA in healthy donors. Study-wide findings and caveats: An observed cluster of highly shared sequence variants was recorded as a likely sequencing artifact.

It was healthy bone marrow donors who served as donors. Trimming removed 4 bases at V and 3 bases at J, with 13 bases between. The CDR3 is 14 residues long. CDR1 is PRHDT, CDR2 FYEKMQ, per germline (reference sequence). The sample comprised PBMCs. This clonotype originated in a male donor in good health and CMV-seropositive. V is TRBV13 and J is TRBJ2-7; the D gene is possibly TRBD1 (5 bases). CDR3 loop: CASSSGQIHYEQYF. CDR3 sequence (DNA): TGTGCCAGCAGCTCAGGGCAGATTCACTACGAGCAGTACTTC.